This T cell receptor (beta chain) was captured in a study of T cell repertoires in cytomegalovirus infection. Findings of the study overall: Ex vivo responses were dominated by HLA-C-restricted CMV-specific TCR beta clonotypes. Frequencies of public TCR beta families were cumulated, and this identified carriers of CMV plus the relevant HLA.

This clonotype has a handful of counts. Its cognate antigen is unknown. This CDR3 contains 14 residues. The germline V gene has CDR1 MNHGY and CDR2 SAAAGT. V gave up 8 bases and J gave up 11 bases; unmatched junction bases: 18. TCRdb re-derived calls from the reads in MiXCR, one entry per CDR3 protein. The sample carries 45,000 to 60,000 distinct CDR3 sequences, around 20% recorded once. The sequence derives from a human donor in good health (CMV status not recorded). Some clones in this sample may be carry-over from other donors' samples. Sequences were derived from CD8+ T cells from cultured PBMCs, sampled from culture after CMV antigen stimulation. J is TRBJ2-7 and V is TRBV6-8; 7 bases match TRBD2. CDR3 amino acids: CASGGGSPSDEEYF. CDR3 DNA: TGTGCCAGCGGGGGGGGGTCTCCCTCGGATGAGGAGTACTTC.